The rows below give T cell receptor beta chains drawn from one sample of a study of blood T cell repertoires in COVID-19. Profiling relied on immunoSEQ multiplex PCR, and the TCRdb table lists in-frame clones only, not all of them. The sample shows tens of thousands of clones, about 82% of them seen only once. Specimen: peripheral blood. The receptors derive from a human donor in a cohort sampled during active COVID-19. The CDR3 runs from the conserved cysteine through the conserved F or W. The D gene is left open where the match is weak. Part of the rows lack a size; the others show once, few, many or a class for expanded clones.

v_gene: TRBV24-1
j_gene: TRBJ1-2
d_gene: -
abundance: -
CDR3nt: TGTGCCACCAGTGATTCACCTATAGCTAACTATGGCTACACCTTC
CDR3aa: CATSDSPIANYGYTF

v_gene: TRBV5-5
j_gene: TRBJ2-1
d_gene: TRBD1
abundance: -
CDR3nt: TGTGCCAGCAGCCGAGAACAGGGGTGGTACGATGAGCAGTTCTTC
CDR3aa: CASSREQGWYDEQFF

v_gene: TRBV3-1/TRBV3-2
j_gene: TRBJ1-5
d_gene: -
abundance: -
CDR3nt: TGTGCCAGCAGCGACAGAAATCAGCCCCAGCATTTT
CDR3aa: CASSDRNQPQHF

v_gene: TRBV30
j_gene: TRBJ1-1
d_gene: -
abundance: -
CDR3nt: TGTGCCTGGAGTCTACAGATCCATGAAGCTTTCTTT
CDR3aa: CAWSLQIHEAFF

v_gene: TRBV5-5
j_gene: TRBJ2-3
d_gene: TRBD2
abundance: -
CDR3nt: TGTGCCAGCAGCTGGTCAGCGGGGGGGATGGCAGATACGCAGTATTTT
CDR3aa: CASSWSAGGMADTQYF

v_gene: TRBV6-5
j_gene: TRBJ1-6
d_gene: -
abundance: -
CDR3nt: TGTGCCAGCAGTTACCGGACAGTCTATAATTCACCCCTCCACTTT
CDR3aa: CASSYRTVYNSPLHF

v_gene: TRBV6-1
j_gene: TRBJ1-4
d_gene: -
abundance: -
CDR3nt: TGTGCCAGCAGTGAAAGGGGGTCTAATGAAAAACTGTTTTTT
CDR3aa: CASSERGSNEKLFF

v_gene: TRBV10-3
j_gene: TRBJ1-2
d_gene: -
abundance: -
CDR3nt: TGTGCCATCAGTGAATGGTCGGACTATGGCTACACCTTC
CDR3aa: CAISEWSDYGYTF

v_gene: TRBV4-3
j_gene: TRBJ2-4
d_gene: -
abundance: -
CDR3nt: TGCGCCAGCAGCCAAGATCTGCAGGCCTTAGCCAAAAACATTCAGTACTTC
CDR3aa: CASSQDLQALAKNIQYF

v_gene: TRBV19
j_gene: TRBJ1-3
d_gene: TRBD1
abundance: once
CDR3nt: TGTGCCAGTAGAAAACCGGGACAGGACTCTGGAAACACCATATATTTT
CDR3aa: CASRKPGQDSGNTIYF

v_gene: TRBV30
j_gene: TRBJ2-6
d_gene: -
abundance: -
CDR3nt: TGTGCCTGGAGTGGGTTGCGAAAGATGCCGCGAGGTGGGGCCAACGTCCTGACTTTC
CDR3aa: CAWSGLRKMPRGGANVLTF

v_gene: TRBV30
j_gene: TRBJ2-5
d_gene: TRBD2
abundance: -
CDR3nt: TGTGCCTGGGGACTAGCGGAGACCCAGTACTTC
CDR3aa: CAWGLAETQYF

v_gene: TRBV3-1/TRBV3-2
j_gene: TRBJ2-7
d_gene: TRBD1
abundance: -
CDR3nt: TGTGCCAGCAGCCGACAGGGGGCGAGGTCCGAGCAGTACTTC
CDR3aa: CASSRQGARSEQYF

v_gene: TRBV19
j_gene: TRBJ1-2
d_gene: TRBD1
abundance: -
CDR3nt: TGTGCCAGTACCCGATTCCCCGGGACAGGGGACTACACCTTC
CDR3aa: CASTRFPGTGDYTF

v_gene: TRBV15
j_gene: TRBJ2-1
d_gene: -
abundance: few
CDR3nt: TGTGCCACCAGCCCCACATGGGGCCACAATGAGCAGTTCTTC
CDR3aa: CATSPTWGHNEQFF

v_gene: TRBV27
j_gene: TRBJ2-5
d_gene: TRBD2
abundance: -
CDR3nt: TGTGCCAGCAGTGCCGAGGGCGCGGGGGGGCCCCAAGAGACCCAGTACTTC
CDR3aa: CASSAEGAGGPQETQYF

v_gene: TRBV18
j_gene: TRBJ2-1
d_gene: -
abundance: -
CDR3nt: TGTGCCAGCTCACCGGTGAGGGGGGGGGCGTACAATGAGCAGTTCTTC
CDR3aa: CASSPVRGGAYNEQFF

v_gene: TRBV6-5
j_gene: TRBJ1-6
d_gene: -
abundance: -
CDR3nt: TGTGCCAGCAGGTCCGGGGTGTATAATTCACCCCTCCACTTT
CDR3aa: CASRSGVYNSPLHF

v_gene: TRBV7-9
j_gene: TRBJ2-7
d_gene: TRBD1
abundance: -
CDR3nt: TGTGCCAGCAGCCCCGCGACAGGGAAAGTGGACGAGCAGTACTTC
CDR3aa: CASSPATGKVDEQYF

v_gene: TRBV7-9
j_gene: TRBJ2-7
d_gene: TRBD1
abundance: -
CDR3nt: TGTGCCAGCAGCTACAGTGGGGGGAGGACAGGGGAAGATTACGAGCAGTACTTC
CDR3aa: CASSYSGGRTGEDYEQYF

v_gene: TRBV6-4
j_gene: TRBJ1-2
d_gene: TRBD1
abundance: -
CDR3nt: TGTGCCAGCACCGACAGGGGGAAGTCTAACTATGGCTACACCTTC
CDR3aa: CASTDRGKSNYGYTF

v_gene: TRBV15
j_gene: TRBJ2-7
d_gene: TRBD2
abundance: -
CDR3nt: TGTGCCACCAGCATCCTAGCGGGGGGTTCCTACGAGCAGTACTTC
CDR3aa: CATSILAGGSYEQYF

v_gene: TRBV19
j_gene: TRBJ1-5
d_gene: -
abundance: -
CDR3nt: TGTGCCAGTAGTATTCAATATAGTAATCAGCCCCAGCATTTT
CDR3aa: CASSIQYSNQPQHF

v_gene: TRBV11-3
j_gene: TRBJ2-7
d_gene: TRBD1
abundance: -
CDR3nt: TGTGCCAGCAGCTTGGACAGGGACGAGCAGTACTTC
CDR3aa: CASSLDRDEQYF

v_gene: TRBV10-2
j_gene: TRBJ1-3
d_gene: -
abundance: -
CDR3nt: TGCGCCAGCAGTGGGAGCTCTGGAAACACCATATATTTT
CDR3aa: CASSGSSGNTIYF

v_gene: TRBV4-2
j_gene: TRBJ2-2
d_gene: TRBD1
abundance: -
CDR3nt: TGTGCCAGCAGTCGGGGACAGGGGGCGCCCACCGGGGAGCTGTTTTTT
CDR3aa: CASSRGQGAPTGELFF

v_gene: TRBV7-9
j_gene: TRBJ2-7
d_gene: -
abundance: medium-sized
CDR3nt: TGTGCCAGCAGTCAGTCAGGGGTCGAGCAGTACTTC
CDR3aa: CASSQSGVEQYF

v_gene: TRBV23-1
j_gene: TRBJ2-2
d_gene: -
abundance: few
CDR3nt: TGCGCCAGCACCATCTCGCCCGGGCAGGGCGACACCGGGGAGCTGTTTTTT
CDR3aa: CASTISPGQGDTGELFF

v_gene: TRBV11-2
j_gene: TRBJ1-2
d_gene: TRBD1
abundance: -
CDR3nt: TGTGCCAGCAGGCCGACAGGGTACTATGGCTACACCTTC
CDR3aa: CASRPTGYYGYTF

v_gene: TRBV9
j_gene: TRBJ1-6
d_gene: TRBD1
abundance: -
CDR3nt: TGTGCCAGCAGCGCCACGACAGGGGGCAATTCACCCCTCCACTTT
CDR3aa: CASSATTGGNSPLHF

v_gene: TRBV11-2
j_gene: TRBJ1-1
d_gene: -
abundance: few
CDR3nt: TGTGCCAGCAGCTTAGAAAGGGGCACTGAAGCTTTCTTT
CDR3aa: CASSLERGTEAFF

v_gene: TRBV28
j_gene: TRBJ1-4
d_gene: -
abundance: -
CDR3nt: TGTGCCAGCAGTTTGACAGGCAGCAATGAAAAACTGTTTTTT
CDR3aa: CASSLTGSNEKLFF

v_gene: TRBV5-1
j_gene: TRBJ1-6
d_gene: TRBD1
abundance: -
CDR3nt: TGCGCCAGCAGCTTTGACACAGGGGTATCTTCACCCCTCCACTTT
CDR3aa: CASSFDTGVSSPLHF

v_gene: TRBV5-1
j_gene: TRBJ1-6
d_gene: TRBD1
abundance: few
CDR3nt: TGCGCCAGCAGCTTAGAGGGGGCGCGTTCACCCCTCCACTTT
CDR3aa: CASSLEGARSPLHF

v_gene: TRBV21-1
j_gene: TRBJ2-1
d_gene: -
abundance: -
CDR3nt: TGTGCCAGCAGCAAATTAGTGGCGCAGCGGGGGGACAATGAGCAGTTCTTC
CDR3aa: CASSKLVAQRGDNEQFF

v_gene: TRBV5-5
j_gene: TRBJ1-4
d_gene: TRBD1
abundance: -
CDR3nt: TGTGCCAGCAGCTCTACCGGGACAGCAACTAATGAAAAACTGTTTTTT
CDR3aa: CASSSTGTATNEKLFF